This TCR beta chain was captured by sequencing in a study of CD8+CD57+ T cells in acquired aplastic anemia. In the study overall: Sorted CD4+ and CD8+ cell DNA averaged approximately 3.2 ug.

CDR3 length: 15 residues. The V end lost 2 bases, the J end lost 0 bases, and 8 bases lay between the germline ends. Germline V CDR1 and CDR2: SEHNR, FQNEAQ (reference sequence). Profiles of TCR beta VDJ and CDR3 were generated from a genomic DNA template. TCRdb redid the calling of the reads with MiXCR, one entry per CDR3 protein. The table has 200,000 to 250,000 distinct CDR3 sequences, approximately 60% seen once. Sequencing was done on patients that had shown CD8+CD57+ cell expansion by flow cytometry. This clonotype was obtained from a human donor with aplastic anemia. The sample was sorted CD4+, CD8+, or CD8+CD57+ T cells (not recorded which) from PBMCs. The chain recombines TRBV7-9 with TRBJ2-1; no reliable D call. CDR3 residues: CASSLNWGSYNEQFF. DNA of the CDR3: TGTGCCAGCAGCTTAAACTGGGGCTCCTACAATGAGCAGTTCTTC.